The TCR beta chain described here comes from a study of regulatory T cells in long-lasting Graves disease. On the study more broadly: Graves' patients diagnosed newly had used antithyroid drugs under 3 months.

Relying on iRepertoire HTBI primers and Arm-PCR of CDR3 regions, the team built TCR beta libraries. MiXCR, run by TCRdb on the multiplex PCR reads, gives a single entry per CDR3 protein. This table holds roughly 510,000 distinct CDR3 sequences, around 15% found once. Germline CDR1 reads SGHAT; CDR2 reads FQNNGV. The ends were cut back, 0 bases at V and 6 bases at J, with 7 bases in the middle. The CDR3 sequence is 13 residues long. Described time point: newly diagnosed GD, antithyroid drugs for less than 3 months. Preparation of the TCR library used RNA extracted from PBMCs. Study results and caveats: What was studied was peripheral blood only, and not thyroid tissue. TRBV28 was favored in persistent disease, as were TRBJ1-2 and TRBJ2-5.

This clonotype was recorded at least ten times. Its antigen remains unknown. These data were likewise used in another study, on T cells in Graves' hyperthyroidism and ophthalmopathy. Per that study: Carried out on the TCR CDR3, a first-round RT-PCR used the HTBI primer set.

Specimen: peripheral blood mononuclear cells (PBMCs), collected at new diagnosis, from a patient treated with antithyroid drugs. The sequence was collected from a man aged 18 to 30 with Graves disease. This chain links TRBV11-2 with TRBJ2-3, with D uncertain. This chain's CDR3 is CASSLDRSDTQYF. The CDR3 region has the DNA TGTGCCAGCAGCTTAGATCGAAGCGATACGCAGTATTTT.